The next 7 T cell receptor beta chains were all read from a single sample in a study of blood T cell repertoires in COVID-19. The repertoire was sequenced with immunoSEQ multiplex PCR; TCRdb's copy has only in-frame clones and lacks some. This sample carries roughly 91,000 clones, 84% of them seen once, and the ten largest clones take just under 2%. Sequencing input: peripheral blood. The origin of the receptors is a man between 65 and 85 years old with active or convalescent COVID-19.

This clone was detected once. This chain connects TRBV5-6 to TRBJ1-2; 9 positions agree with TRBD1. J was trimmed by 7 bases and V by 7 bases; bases with no gene match: 20. The germline V gene has CDR1 SGHDT and CDR2 YYEEEE. There are 17 residues in the CDR3. In DNA form, the CDR3 reads TGTGCCAGCGCAGGATCGGGCGGGACAGGGTGGACCGTTGGCTACACCTTC. Translation gives CASAGSGGTGWTVGYTF.

The chain links TRBV7-3 to TRBJ2-1; weak D call: TRBD2 (5 bases). V gave up 3 bases and J gave up 8 bases, with 11 bases separating them. Germline CDR1 reads SGHTA; CDR2 reads FQGTGA. The CDR3 length is 13 residues. DNA of the CDR3: TGTGCCAGCAGCTTGGGAAGCGGAGATGAGCAGTTCTTC. The encoded protein is CASSLGSGDEQFF.

The J gene is TRBJ1-2, the V gene TRBV7-9, with no clear D. V was clipped by 3 bases and J by 2 bases, with 4 bases between them. The CDR3 runs to 12 residues. Germline CDR1 reads SEHNR; CDR2 reads FQNEAQ (reference sequence). The CDR3 loop reads CASSFQNYGYTF. The CDR3 DNA reads TGTGCCAGCAGCTTTCAAAACTATGGCTACACCTTC.

This rearrangement joins TRBV6-5 to TRBJ1-5, with TRBD1 matching 7 bases. Germline V gives CDR1 MNHEY, CDR2 SVGAGI. V was pared by 6 bases and J by 4 bases, with 9 bases of the junction left unmatched. The CDR3 has 15 amino acids. CDR3 bases: TGTGCCAGCAGAACGAACAGGGGCGAAAATCAGCCCCAGCATTTT. It encodes CASRTNRGENQPQHF.

Here the CDR3 DNA reads TGTGCCAGCAGTCCCCCGGGACAGGGTCACAATGAGCAGTTCTTC. It encodes CASSPPGQGHNEQFF. The chain is built from TRBV28 and TRBJ2-1; 9 bases fit TRBD1. Trimming at V came to 5 bases and at J to 5 bases, leaving 7 bases not matched to a gene. The germline CDR1 and CDR2 sequences are MDHEN and SYDVKM. CDR3 length: 15 amino acids.

This clone appeared a few times. V usage is TRBV9 and J usage is TRBJ2-5, with 9 bases lining up with TRBD2. Looked up from germline, CDR1 is SGDLS and CDR2 is YYNGEE. V shed 0 bases, J shed 5 bases, and the junction held 14 bases outside the gene matches. The CDR3 consists of 18 residues. This CDR3 reads CASSVAGGGAGNYETQYF. As DNA, the CDR3 is TGTGCCAGCAGCGTAGCTGGCGGGGGGGCCGGTAATTATGAGACCCAGTACTTC.

The chain links TRBV6-5 to TRBJ2-7; D is perhaps TRBD1 (6 bases). The V end was cut by 2 bases, the J end by 1 base, with 6 bases between. This CDR3 has 13 amino acids. Germline CDR1 reads MNHEY; CDR2 reads SVGAGI. CDR3 sequence: CASSYTGSYEQYF. The DNA of the CDR3 is TGTGCCAGCAGTTACACAGGGTCCTACGAGCAGTACTTC.